One sample yielded the 2 T cell receptor beta chains listed below, sequenced in a study of PD-L1 blockade in urothelial cancer. Time point defined: peripheral blood 6 weeks after treatment start. Repertoires were generated with immunoSEQ multiplex PCR, while TCRdb's copy carries only in-frame clones and drops some. The sample lists roughly 30,000 clones, roughly nine tenths occurring once. Sequencing used PBMCs, obtained around atezolizumab (anti-PD-L1) treatment. Source of these receptors: an elderly man with urothelial cancer.

This clone was found once. This rearrangement joins TRBV5-1 to TRBJ2-7; TRBD1 matches at 8 bases. V dropped 0 bases and J dropped 7; count of bases not matched to a gene: 9. The CDR3 runs to 15 residues. Germline V lookup: CDR1 SGHRS, CDR2 YFSETQ. The DNA for the CDR3 is TGCGCCAGCAGCTTGGGGTTCGGACAGGGTGGGGAGCAGTACTTC. Translated, it gives CASSLGFGQGGEQYF.

V gene TRBV28 combines with J gene TRBJ1-2, with 7 bases aligning to TRBD1. Germline V lookup: CDR1 MDHEN, CDR2 SYDVKM. J gave up 5 bases and V 4 bases, and 10 bases lay outside the gene matches. The CDR3 runs 15 residues. This CDR3 reads CASSSASQGLYGYTF. In nucleotides, the CDR3 is TGTGCCAGCAGTTCCGCATCACAGGGGCTGTATGGCTACACCTTC.